The clone carrying this TCR beta chain occurred once. As yet, its antigen is unknown. Germline assignment: CDR1 LNHDA and CDR2 SQIVND (reference sequence). Trimming cost V 6 bases and J 6 bases, with 12 bases left between them. The CDR3 contains 13 residues. The sample belongs to a study of cytomegalovirus exposure and HLA in healthy donors. Findings of the study overall: The productive fraction for most TCR beta V segments was about 87% or about 30% in an earlier analysis.

Primers for the PCR totalled 60 Vbeta and 13 Jbeta. Produced via immunoSEQ multiplex PCR; TCRdb's table is partial and in-frame only. The sample has some 150,000 clones; 80% to 90% are singletons. This TCR was recovered from a woman between 25 and 40 years old in good health and CMV-seropositive. The sequenced sample was PBMCs. The chain combines TRBV19 with TRBJ1-5; D is possibly TRBD1 (5 bases). CDR3 amino acids: CASSQGRGQPQHF. The CDR3 DNA follows: TGTGCCAGTAGCCAGGGTAGGGGTCAGCCCCAGCATTTT.